This T cell receptor (beta chain) was obtained from a study of CD8 T cells in Susac syndrome. The germline V gene has CDR1 MDHEN and CDR2 SYDVKM. Between the trimmed V and J ends, which lost 6 bases and 10 bases, there was a span of 17 bases. The CDR3 sequence is 13 residues long. RNA amounts of about 0.45 to 1 ug underwent reverse transcription with random hexamers. MiXCR was run by TCRdb on the immunoSEQ multiplex PCR reads, yielding one entry per CDR3 protein. The table records approximately 210,000 distinct CDR3 sequences, approximately 95% of them present only once. The chain recombines TRBV28 with TRBJ2-3; no definite D call. Source material: CD4+ T cells from PBMCs. This clonotype was obtained from a human donor with multiple sclerosis. CDR3 amino acids: CASSPDAFRAQYF. CDR3 coding DNA: TGTGCCAGCAGCCCTGACGCGTTCAGAGCGCAGTATTTT.